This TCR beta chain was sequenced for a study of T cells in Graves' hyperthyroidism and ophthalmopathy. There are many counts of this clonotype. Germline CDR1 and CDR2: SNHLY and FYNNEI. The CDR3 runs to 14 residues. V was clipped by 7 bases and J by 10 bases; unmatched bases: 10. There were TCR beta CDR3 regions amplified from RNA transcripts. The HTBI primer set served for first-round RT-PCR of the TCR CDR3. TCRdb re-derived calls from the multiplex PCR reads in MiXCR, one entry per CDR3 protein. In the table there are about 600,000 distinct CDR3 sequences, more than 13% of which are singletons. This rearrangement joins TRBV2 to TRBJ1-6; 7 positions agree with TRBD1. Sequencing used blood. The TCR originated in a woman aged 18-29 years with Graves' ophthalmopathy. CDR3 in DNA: TGTGCCAGCAATCCTGACAGGGTGGACTCACCCCTCCACTTT. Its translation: CASNPDRVDSPLHF.